A selection of T cell receptor beta chains follows, all from one sample in a study. TCRdb reprocessed the 5' RACE reads via MiXCR and lists one record per CDR3 protein. The sample includes under 65,000 distinct CDR3 sequences, about a fifth of them seen just once. Sequenced: tumor-infiltrating Tregs sorted from the breast tumor. All receptors derive from a female donor with breast cancer. CDR3s include the opening cysteine and the closing phenylalanine or tryptophan. A D gene is named only where the DNA matches it firmly. The size entry is marked missing in some rows and otherwise reads once, few, many or a size class.

clone size: -
V gene: TRBV6-5
D gene: TRBD1
J gene: TRBJ1-5
CDR3 protein: CASSPGTGPKQPQHF
CDR3 DNA: TGTGCCAGCAGTCCCGGGACAGGGCCGAAGCAGCCCCAGCATTTT

clone size: -
V gene: TRBV7-3
D gene: TRBD2
J gene: TRBJ2-1
CDR3 protein: CASSLTSGSVREQFF
CDR3 DNA: TGTGCCAGCAGCTTAACTAGCGGGAGCGTTAGGGAGCAGTTCTTC

clone size: many
V gene: TRBV6-1
D gene: -
J gene: TRBJ2-1
CDR3 protein: CASSELGGFSYNEQFF
CDR3 DNA: TGTGCCAGCAGTGAATTAGGGGGTTTTTCCTACAATGAGCAGTTCTTC

clone size: few
V gene: TRBV7-3
D gene: TRBD1
J gene: TRBJ2-7
CDR3 protein: CASSPPGQPYEQYF
CDR3 DNA: TGTGCCAGCAGCCCGCCGGGACAGCCCTACGAGCAGTACTTC

clone size: few
V gene: TRBV4-3
D gene: TRBD2
J gene: TRBJ2-7
CDR3 protein: CASSQAGGPYEQYF
CDR3 DNA: TGCGCCAGCAGCCAAGCGGGAGGGCCCTACGAGCAGTACTTC

clone size: few
V gene: TRBV6-1
D gene: -
J gene: TRBJ2-1
CDR3 protein: CASSEAAGSGPYNEQFF
CDR3 DNA: TGTGCCAGCAGTGAAGCGGCCGGGTCGGGGCCCTACAATGAGCAGTTCTTC

clone size: few
V gene: TRBV5-1
D gene: -
J gene: TRBJ1-2
CDR3 protein: CASSKGTAGLDGYTF
CDR3 DNA: TGCGCCAGCAGCAAAGGGACCGCGGGCCTTGATGGCTACACCTTC

clone size: -
V gene: TRBV4-1
D gene: TRBD2
J gene: TRBJ2-3
CDR3 protein: CASSPAETSGSPGGGAQYF
CDR3 DNA: TGCGCCAGCAGCCCCGCCGAGACTAGCGGGAGTCCCGGCGGGGGGGCGCAGTATTTT

clone size: few
V gene: TRBV20-1
D gene: TRBD2
J gene: TRBJ2-1
CDR3 protein: CSARGGTSGSYNEQFF
CDR3 DNA: TGCAGTGCTAGAGGGGGTACTAGCGGAAGCTACAATGAGCAGTTCTTC

clone size: many
V gene: TRBV5-1
D gene: -
J gene: TRBJ1-2
CDR3 protein: CASSPRGAPNYGYTF
CDR3 DNA: TGCGCCAGCAGCCCGCGGGGAGCCCCTAACTATGGCTACACCTTC

clone size: -
V gene: TRBV3-1
D gene: TRBD2
J gene: TRBJ2-5
CDR3 protein: CTSSPSGGRLQETQYF
CDR3 DNA: TGTACCAGCAGCCCCTCCGGCGGGAGGCTTCAAGAGACCCAGTACTTC

clone size: -
V gene: TRBV20-1
D gene: TRBD1
J gene: TRBJ1-6
CDR3 protein: CSAGQGGSNSPLHF
CDR3 DNA: TGCAGTGCAGGACAGGGAGGTAGTAATTCACCCCTCCACTTT

clone size: -
V gene: TRBV30
D gene: -
J gene: TRBJ1-1
CDR3 protein: CAWRSGLFNTEAFF
CDR3 DNA: TGTGCCTGGAGGTCGGGACTATTTAACACTGAAGCTTTCTTT

clone size: -
V gene: TRBV20-1
D gene: TRBD2
J gene: TRBJ2-7
CDR3 protein: CSARAGTTTYEQYF
CDR3 DNA: TGCAGTGCTAGAGCCGGGACTACCACCTACGAGCAGTACTTC

clone size: -
V gene: TRBV11-2
D gene: TRBD2
J gene: TRBJ2-2
CDR3 protein: CASSLLGGYTGELSF
CDR3 DNA: TGTGCCAGCAGCTTATTGGGGGGGTACACCGGGGAGCTGTCTTTT

clone size: few
V gene: TRBV7-8
D gene: TRBD1
J gene: TRBJ2-7
CDR3 protein: CASSQNNLGQGSDEQYF
CDR3 DNA: TGTGCCAGCAGCCAAAATAATCTGGGACAGGGGTCTGACGAGCAGTACTTC

clone size: many
V gene: TRBV20-1
D gene: -
J gene: TRBJ1-3
CDR3 protein: CSARGGWLGGNTIYF
CDR3 DNA: TGCAGTGCCAGAGGCGGTTGGCTCGGGGGAAACACCATATATTTT

clone size: -
V gene: TRBV7-9
D gene: TRBD1
J gene: TRBJ1-1
CDR3 protein: CASSARTGVTEAFF
CDR3 DNA: TGTGCCAGCAGCGCCCGGACAGGCGTCACTGAAGCTTTCTTT

clone size: few
V gene: TRBV14
D gene: TRBD2
J gene: TRBJ2-1
CDR3 protein: CASSPGLAGYNEQFF
CDR3 DNA: TGTGCCAGCAGCCCGGGACTAGCGGGCTACAATGAGCAGTTCTTC

clone size: -
V gene: TRBV29-1
D gene: -
J gene: TRBJ2-2
CDR3 protein: CSVEIGTPSNTGELFF
CDR3 DNA: TGCAGCGTTGAAATCGGGACTCCTTCGAACACCGGGGAGCTGTTTTTT

clone size: -
V gene: TRBV12-3/TRBV12-4
D gene: TRBD1
J gene: TRBJ1-2
CDR3 protein: CASRLQGADGYTF
CDR3 DNA: TGTGCCAGCAGACTACAGGGGGCGGATGGCTACACCTTC

clone size: many
V gene: TRBV5-6
D gene: -
J gene: TRBJ1-2
CDR3 protein: CASSQWQSMFPGYTF
CDR3 DNA: TGTGCCAGCAGTCAGTGGCAATCCATGTTCCCTGGCTACACCTTC

clone size: -
V gene: TRBV20-1
D gene: TRBD2
J gene: TRBJ2-5
CDR3 protein: CSARSGGLGTQYF
CDR3 DNA: TGCAGTGCGAGGAGCGGGGGGCTAGGGACCCAGTACTTC

clone size: medium-sized
V gene: TRBV20-1
D gene: -
J gene: TRBJ2-1
CDR3 protein: CSARDPRAYNEQFF
CDR3 DNA: TGCAGTGCCCGGGACCCTAGGGCCTACAATGAGCAGTTCTTC

clone size: many
V gene: TRBV6-5
D gene: TRBD1
J gene: TRBJ1-2
CDR3 protein: CASSYAFTGGGYTF
CDR3 DNA: TGTGCCAGCAGTTACGCGTTTACAGGGGGTGGCTACACCTTC

clone size: -
V gene: TRBV5-1
D gene: -
J gene: TRBJ2-2
CDR3 protein: CASSPPPANTGELFF
CDR3 DNA: TGCGCCAGCAGTCCCCCACCCGCGAACACCGGGGAGCTGTTTTTT

clone size: -
V gene: TRBV4-1
D gene: -
J gene: TRBJ1-1
CDR3 protein: CASSQVADEAFF
CDR3 DNA: TGCGCCAGCAGCCAAGTTGCTGATGAAGCTTTCTTT

clone size: few
V gene: TRBV6-1
D gene: -
J gene: TRBJ2-2
CDR3 protein: CASSGSRTLNTGELFF
CDR3 DNA: TGTGCCAGCAGTGGGTCAAGGACTCTGAACACCGGGGAGCTGTTTTTT

clone size: many
V gene: TRBV5-1
D gene: -
J gene: TRBJ2-5
CDR3 protein: CASSLAGFDQETQYF
CDR3 DNA: TGCGCCAGCAGCTTGGCGGGATTCGACCAAGAGACCCAGTACTTC

clone size: few
V gene: TRBV20-1
D gene: -
J gene: TRBJ1-1
CDR3 protein: CSAPIGRRLNTEAFF
CDR3 DNA: TGCAGTGCCCCGATCGGAAGACGTTTGAACACTGAAGCTTTCTTT

clone size: many
V gene: TRBV4-1
D gene: -
J gene: TRBJ2-1
CDR3 protein: CASSQDDRWTYNEQFF
CDR3 DNA: TGCGCCAGCAGCCAAGATGATAGGTGGACCTACAATGAGCAGTTCTTC

clone size: once
V gene: TRBV28
D gene: -
J gene: TRBJ2-2
CDR3 protein: CASSLTGRTEELFF
CDR3 DNA: TGTGCCAGCAGTTTAACTGGGAGGACCGAAGAGCTGTTTTTT

clone size: many
V gene: TRBV4-1
D gene: -
J gene: TRBJ2-7
CDR3 protein: CASSQGGRGSSYEQYF
CDR3 DNA: TGCGCCAGCAGCCAAGGAGGGAGAGGGAGCTCCTACGAGCAGTACTTC

clone size: -
V gene: TRBV4-1
D gene: TRBD2
J gene: TRBJ2-7
CDR3 protein: CASSQWGSGRYEQYF
CDR3 DNA: TGCGCCAGCAGCCAATGGGGGAGCGGGAGATACGAGCAGTACTTC

clone size: -
V gene: TRBV7-2
D gene: -
J gene: TRBJ2-3
CDR3 protein: CASKRNSFTDTQYF
CDR3 DNA: TGTGCCAGCAAAAGGAACAGTTTCACAGATACGCAGTATTTC

clone size: -
V gene: TRBV12-3/TRBV12-4
D gene: TRBD2
J gene: TRBJ2-2
CDR3 protein: CASRTTSGMNTGELFF
CDR3 DNA: TGTGCCAGCAGAACTACTAGCGGGATGAACACCGGGGAGCTGTTTTTT

clone size: -
V gene: TRBV11-2
D gene: TRBD1
J gene: TRBJ2-1
CDR3 protein: CASSSIRDRVRDEQFF
CDR3 DNA: TGTGCCAGCAGCTCTATCCGGGACAGGGTTAGGGATGAGCAGTTCTTC

clone size: -
V gene: TRBV20-1
D gene: TRBD2
J gene: TRBJ2-1
CDR3 protein: CSASSGGEQFF
CDR3 DNA: TGCAGTGCTTCTAGCGGGGGTGAGCAGTTCTTC

clone size: -
V gene: TRBV20-1
D gene: TRBD1
J gene: TRBJ1-2
CDR3 protein: CSAAGGFLGGYTF
CDR3 DNA: TGCAGTGCTGCAGGGGGCTTCTTGGGTGGCTACACCTTC

clone size: many
V gene: TRBV6-5
D gene: -
J gene: TRBJ2-7
CDR3 protein: CASSGFPNYEQYF
CDR3 DNA: TGTGCCAGCTCAGGGTTCCCTAACTACGAGCAGTACTTC

clone size: few
V gene: TRBV7-3
D gene: TRBD2
J gene: TRBJ2-2
CDR3 protein: CASSLPLAGDLGGELFF
CDR3 DNA: TGTGCCAGCAGCTTGCCGCTAGCGGGAGATTTGGGCGGGGAGCTGTTTTTT

clone size: many
V gene: TRBV5-1
D gene: -
J gene: TRBJ2-7
CDR3 protein: CASSLLGGGAYEQYF
CDR3 DNA: TGCGCCAGCAGCCTCCTGGGTGGGGGCGCCTACGAGCAGTACTTC

clone size: few
V gene: TRBV6-5
D gene: TRBD2
J gene: TRBJ2-1
CDR3 protein: CASSYSGTSGVGTSSEQFF
CDR3 DNA: TGTGCCAGCAGTTACTCCGGGACAAGCGGAGTAGGGACTAGCAGTGAGCAGTTCTTC

clone size: many
V gene: TRBV6-5
D gene: -
J gene: TRBJ1-6
CDR3 protein: CASTPGGGESPLHF
CDR3 DNA: TGTGCCAGCACCCCAGGAGGGGGTGAATCACCCCTCCACTTT

clone size: few
V gene: TRBV7-6
D gene: TRBD2
J gene: TRBJ2-1
CDR3 protein: CASSLEVAGGPFSYNEQFF
CDR3 DNA: TGTGCCAGCAGCTTAGAGGTAGCGGGGGGTCCTTTCTCCTACAATGAGCAGTTCTTC

clone size: -
V gene: TRBV6-5
D gene: -
J gene: TRBJ1-5
CDR3 protein: CASSLTPYQPQHF
CDR3 DNA: TGTGCCAGCAGCCTTACCCCCTATCAGCCCCAGCATTTT

clone size: few
V gene: TRBV2
D gene: -
J gene: TRBJ2-2
CDR3 protein: CASRDSLNTGELFF
CDR3 DNA: TGTGCCAGCAGGGACAGCCTGAACACCGGGGAGCTGTTTTTT

clone size: many
V gene: TRBV7-2
D gene: -
J gene: TRBJ2-7
CDR3 protein: CASSYRTASYEQYF
CDR3 DNA: TGTGCCAGCAGCTACAGGACAGCCTCCTACGAGCAGTACTTC

clone size: -
V gene: TRBV10-3
D gene: -
J gene: TRBJ2-1
CDR3 protein: CAISGQEAYNEQFF
CDR3 DNA: TGTGCCATCAGTGGCCAGGAGGCCTACAATGAGCAGTTCTTC

clone size: few
V gene: TRBV7-9
D gene: -
J gene: TRBJ1-1
CDR3 protein: CASSLGSGMNTEAFF
CDR3 DNA: TGTGCCAGCAGCTTAGGATCAGGGATGAACACTGAAGCTTTCTTT

clone size: -
V gene: TRBV9
D gene: -
J gene: TRBJ1-2
CDR3 protein: CASSLGTSNYDYTF
CDR3 DNA: TGTGCCAGCAGCTTGGGGACTTCTAACTATGACTACACCTTC